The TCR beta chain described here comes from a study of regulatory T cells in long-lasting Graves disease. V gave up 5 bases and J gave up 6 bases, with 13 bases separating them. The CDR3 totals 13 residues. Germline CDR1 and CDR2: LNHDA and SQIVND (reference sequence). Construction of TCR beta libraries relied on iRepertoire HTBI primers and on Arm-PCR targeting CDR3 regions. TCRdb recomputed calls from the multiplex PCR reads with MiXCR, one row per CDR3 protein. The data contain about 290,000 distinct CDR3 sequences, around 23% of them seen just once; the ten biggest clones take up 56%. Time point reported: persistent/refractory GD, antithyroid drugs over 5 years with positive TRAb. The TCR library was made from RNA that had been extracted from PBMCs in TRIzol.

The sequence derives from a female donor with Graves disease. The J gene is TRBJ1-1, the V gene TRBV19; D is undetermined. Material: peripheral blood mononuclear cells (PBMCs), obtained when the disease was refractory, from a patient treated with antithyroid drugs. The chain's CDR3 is CASSQKEVSEAFF. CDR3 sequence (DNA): TGTGCCAGTAGTCAGAAAGAAGTCTCTGAAGCTTTCTTT.